This TCR beta chain was sequenced in a study of CXCR3-negative and CXCR3-positive naive CD8 T cells (dated 2019 in TCRdb). For the wider study: About 135 million TRB reads were obtained in total, roughly 1.5 +/- 0.3 million reads per library. The diversity and physicochemical repertoire analyses included eleven to twelve donors pooled from two independent experiments. For the TRBV-TRBJ cluster analysis, the naive subsets came from about five donors, while the memory cells came from 3 donors.

Study-level results and caveats: Repertoire diversity was comparably high in both naive subsets but much lower in memory CD8+ T cells. Similar TRBV-TRBJ usage was shown by naive CXCR3-negative and CXCR3-positive cells from the same donor, whereas distinct patterns were shown by memory cells. Because surface CD5, which is linked to self-reactivity in mice, was comparable between the naive subsets, TCR interaction strength was also inferred from TRB CDR3 physicochemical properties. CXCR3 expression partially decreased after cryopreservation, so most assays used freshly isolated PBMCs. TRB CDR3s from CXCR3-positive naive cells showed higher hydrophobicity (lower Kidera factor 4), lower energy, and higher strength and volume indices than CXCR3-negative naive cells.

Each CD8+ T cell subset was flow-sorted in triplicate, with fewer than 350,000 cells per subset placed directly into RLT lysis buffer. To keep memory contaminants out, a stringent definition of naive CD8+ T cells was applied: CD45RO-CCR7+CD27+CD95-. Peripheral blood mononuclear cells were isolated from buffy coats by standard density gradient centrifugation. A FACSAria III was used to flow-sort naive CD8+ T cells into CXCR3-negative and CXCR3-positive populations. An RNeasy Mini Kit was used to extract total RNA from the sorted cells. Measured from the cysteine to the phenylalanine, the CDR3 is 13 residues long. No nucleotide data were recorded. From a lookup of the germline V gene, CDR1 and CDR2 are SGHNT and YENEEA. The sequencer listed for this sample is NextSeq 550. The Human TCR Profiling Kit (MiLaboratory) was used to make UMI-labeled 5' RACE TRB cDNA libraries. cDNA synthesis used the entire amount of extracted RNA, and PCR amplification then used the entire amount of cDNA produced. Libraries were prepared in parallel with an identical number of PCR cycles. Under the source paper's analysis protocol: MIGEC and MiXCR extracted about 53,000 +/- 10,000 unique UMI-labeled TRB cDNA molecules per library, requiring at least two reads per UMI. On average, approximately 40,000 +/- 10,000 functional in-frame TRB CDR3 nucleotide clonotypes lacking stop codons were found per library. Diversity metrics, including normalized Shannon-Wiener and Chao1, were computed in VDJtools after downsampling to 5000 UMI-labeled TRB molecules per sample. Clonotype-size-weighted physicochemical properties of the central five CDR3 residues (interaction energy, strength, volume and Kidera factor 4) were computed in VDJtools. The reads were reprocessed in TCRdb, with one entry per CDR3 protein sequence and no accompanying DNA. The V and J calls and clone size come from TCRdb's table, not from the authors' own analysis. The record for this sample contains 75,000 to 100,000 distinct CDR3 sequences. The ten most abundant clones make up 1.6% of the sample.

Concerning this clonotype itself: Its antigen is not yet known.

The sample was naive CXCR3- CD8+ T cells from blood. This specimen's cell subset or site label, interpreted: CD45RO-CCR7+CD27+CD95- naive CD8+ T cells lacking CXCR3 (TNR3-). The sequence was obtained from a human donor in good health. Some clones in this sample may be carry-over from other donors' samples. The V and J genes are TRBV11-3 and TRBJ1-2; no DNA is available, so the TRBD1 call from TCRdb remains unchecked. For the CDR3, the sequence is CASSSGTGDGYTF. Here the CDR3 is joined to the reference TRBV11-3 and TRBJ1-2 genes, and the full variable domain is: EAGVVQSPRYKIIEKKQPVAFWCNPISGHNTLYWYLQNLGQGPELLIRYENEEAVDDSQLPKDRFSAERLKGVDSTLKIQPAELGDSAVYLCASSSGTGDGYTFGSGTRLTVV.